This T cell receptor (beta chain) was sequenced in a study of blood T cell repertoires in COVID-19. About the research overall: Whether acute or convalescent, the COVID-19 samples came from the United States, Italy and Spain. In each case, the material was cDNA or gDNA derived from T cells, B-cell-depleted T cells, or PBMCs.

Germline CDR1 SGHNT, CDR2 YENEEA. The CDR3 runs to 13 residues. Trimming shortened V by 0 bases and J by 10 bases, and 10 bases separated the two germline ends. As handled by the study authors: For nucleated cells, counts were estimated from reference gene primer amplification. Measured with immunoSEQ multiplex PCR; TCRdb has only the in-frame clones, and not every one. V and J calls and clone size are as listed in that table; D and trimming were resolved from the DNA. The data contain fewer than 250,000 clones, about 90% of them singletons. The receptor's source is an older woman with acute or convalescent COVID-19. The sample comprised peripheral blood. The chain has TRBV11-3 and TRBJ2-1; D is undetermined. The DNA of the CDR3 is TGTGCCAGCAGCTTAGATCCCACTCGGGAGCAGTTCTTC. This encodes CASSLDPTREQFF.